Each of the 21 T cell receptor beta chains below was sequenced from the same sample in a study of T cell repertoires in cytomegalovirus infection. TCRdb re-analysed the reads in MiXCR, keeping a single row per CDR3 protein. The sample lists 310,000 or so distinct CDR3 sequences, roughly 25% occurring once. The sequenced material came from PBMCs. These receptors were taken from a human donor in good health (CMV status not recorded). Some clones in this sample may be carry-over from other donors' samples.

The J gene is TRBJ2-4, the V gene TRBV29-1; 7 positions agree with TRBD2. With V trimmed by 6 bases and J by 7 bases, 3 bases remained unmatched. This CDR3 spans 11 amino acids. Germline CDR1 SQVTM, CDR2 ANQGSEA. This CDR3 is CSVGGRNIQYF. CDR3 nucleotides: TGCAGCGTGGGAGGGCGGAACATTCAGTACTTC.

The CDR3 protein is CSARSQDRGYTEAFF. As DNA, the CDR3 is TGCAGTGCTAGATCACAAGATAGGGGATACACTGAAGCTTTCTTT. The V gene is TRBV20-1, the J gene TRBJ1-1; D may be TRBD1 (5 bases). Trimming removed 2 bases from V and 3 bases from J, with 16 bases in between. CDR3 length equals 15 residues. Germline-derived CDR1 and CDR2 are DFQATT and SNEGSKA (reference sequence).

This clonotype has ten or more counts. CDR3 residues: CASRAGIGQVDQYEQYF. CDR3 sequence (DNA): TGTGCCAGCAGAGCCGGAATAGGACAGGTCGATCAGTACGAGCAGTACTTC. This sequence joins TRBV7-2 and TRBJ2-7; TRBD1 agrees at 7 bases. V shed 6 bases and J 4 bases; nucleotides not matched to a gene: 18. This CDR3 is 17 amino acids long. CDR1 and CDR2 from the germline V gene are SGHTA and FQGNSA.

The chain links TRBV7-8 to TRBJ1-1, with D uncertain. Per germline, CDR1 SGHVS and CDR2 FQNEAQ. This CDR3 is 14 amino acids long. V gave up 1 base and J gave up 1 base, with 7 bases separating them. As DNA, the CDR3 is TGTGCCAGCAGCTTAGAATCTTGGAACACTGAAGCTTTCTTT. Amino acids: CASSLESWNTEAFF. Variable domain in full (rest from reference TRBV7-8 and TRBJ1-1): GAGVSQSPRYKVAKRGQDVALRCDPISGHVSLFWYQQALGQGPEFLTYFQNEAQLDKSGLPSDRFFAERPEGSVSTLKIQRTQQEDSAVYLCASSLESWNTEAFFGQGTRLTVV.

The chain is built from TRBV25-1 and TRBJ2-2; D perhaps matches TRBD1 (8 bases). V lost 6 bases and J 6 bases, leaving 14 bases between the germline ends. The V gene's germline CDR1 is MGHDK and CDR2 SYGVNS. The CDR3 length is 14 residues. The CDR3 reads CASRRTGRAGELFF. The CDR3 nucleotides read TGTGCCAGCAGGAGGACAGGGAGGGCCGGGGAGCTGTTTTTT.

This CDR3 is CASSGRQHNQPQHF. The CDR3 DNA is TGTGCCAGCAGTGGGCGACAGCACAATCAGCCCCAGCATTTT. The rearrangement joins TRBV2 to TRBJ1-5; a weak D match, TRBD1 (5 bases). Germline values: CDR1 SNHLY, CDR2 FYNNEI. The CDR3 runs 14 residues. The germline V and J ends were trimmed by 4 bases and 3 bases, with 10 bases remaining between them.

This clonotype was detected only once. The V and J genes are TRBV6-8 and TRBJ2-7; TRBD2 agrees at 12 bases. CDR1 and CDR2 from the germline V gene are MNHGY and SAAAGT. The junction had 9 bases not matched to a gene; V was cut back by 5 bases and J by 4 bases. CDR3 size: 16 residues. This chain's CDR3 is CASSTFLAGGGYEQYF. CDR3 sequence (DNA): TGTGCCAGCAGTACCTTTCTAGCGGGAGGGGGGTACGAGCAGTACTTC.

This clonotype was detected ten times or more. The chain couples TRBV7-2 to TRBJ1-1, with D unresolved. V was shortened by 5 bases and J by 4 bases, with 11 bases between the two germline ends. Germline CDR1 SGHTA, CDR2 FQGNSA. The CDR3 spans 13 residues. The CDR3 region has the DNA TGTGCCAGCAGCACGACTGATTTCACTGAAGCTTTCTTT. Amino acid sequence: CASSTTDFTEAFF.

The gene calls are TRBV6-2 or TRBV6-3 and TRBJ2-5; 9 bases agree with TRBD1. This CDR3 has 15 amino acids. V lost 2 bases, J lost 0 bases, and 1 base stayed unmatched. Per germline, CDR1 MNHEY and CDR2 SVGEGT. CDR3 coding DNA: TGTGCCAGCAGTTACGGGACAGGGTACCAAGAGACCCAGTACTTC. This encodes CASSYGTGYQETQYF.

This chain links TRBV9 with TRBJ2-4; 8 bases agree with TRBD1. Germline values: CDR1 SGDLS, CDR2 YYNGEE. The CDR3 is 15 residues long. V trimming: 5 bases; J trimming: 1 base; junction bases outside the gene matches: 5. In DNA form, the CDR3 reads TGTGCCAGCAGTCGGACAGGGATGGCCAAAAACATTCAGTACTTC. Residues: CASSRTGMAKNIQYF.

This chain uses TRBV18 with TRBJ2-5; D gene unclear. The CDR3 has 13 residues. Trimming cost V 1 base and J 5 bases, with 8 bases left between them. Per the germline V gene, CDR1 is KGHSH and CDR2 is LQKENI. CDR3 sequence (DNA): TGTGCCAGCTCACCACTGGTTGCGGAGACCCAGTACTTC. Amino acid sequence: CASSPLVAETQYF.

J is TRBJ1-4 and V is TRBV28; D possibly corresponds to TRBD1 (6 bases). Germline loops: CDR1 MDHEN, CDR2 SYDVKM. The CDR3 is 14 residues long. The V and J ends lost 3 bases and 8 bases respectively, with 13 bases between them. The CDR3 coding sequence is TGTGCCAGCAGTTTTCAGGGGATGGGAGAAAAACTGTTTTTT. This codes for CASSFQGMGEKLFF.

This clonotype was found many times. The J gene is TRBJ2-5, the V gene TRBV7-2, with 7 bases lining up with TRBD2. V was pared by 7 bases and J by 5 bases, with 7 bases of the junction left unmatched. CDR1 and CDR2 (germline): SGHTA, FQGNSA. The CDR3 totals 13 residues. CDR3 loop: CASTVVAGETQYF. CDR3 coding DNA: TGTGCCAGCACCGTCGTAGCGGGTGAGACCCAGTACTTC.

This clonotype was seen a few times. J is TRBJ2-5 and V is TRBV10-1; 8 nucleotides line up with TRBD2. V lost 0 bases, J lost 1 base, and 7 bases stayed unmatched. Germline V lookup: CDR1 WNHNN, CDR2 SYGVQD (reference sequence). This CDR3 comprises 17 residues. CDR3 bases: TGCGCCAGCAGTGAGTCGAACACCCTAGCGGGCCAAGAGACCCAGTACTTC. Translated, it gives CASSESNTLAGQETQYF.

This clonotype was seen ten or more times. The rearrangement links TRBV28 to TRBJ2-3; no reliable D call. Trimming shortened V by 8 bases and J by 6 bases, and 9 bases separated the two germline ends. This CDR3 has 11 amino acids. Germline values: CDR1 MDHEN, CDR2 SYDVKM. CDR3 sequence: CASGYTDTQYF. The CDR3 nucleotides read TGTGCCAGCGGCTACACCGATACGCAGTATTTT.

This clonotype was observed a handful of times. The chain employs TRBV6-5 and TRBJ1-5; D perhaps matches TRBD1 (5 bases). Germline V gene data show CDR1 as MNHEY and CDR2 as SVGAGI. V was clipped by 4 bases and J by 0 bases, with 16 bases between them. The CDR3 consists of 17 residues. The CDR3 spells CASSFRDPRYSNQPQHF. The CDR3 DNA reads as TGTGCCAGCAGTTTCCGGGACCCCCGATATAGCAATCAGCCCCAGCATTTT.

This clonotype was found many times. The V gene is TRBV28, the J gene TRBJ2-7, with D maybe TRBD1 (5 bases). The V and J ends lost 6 bases and 3 bases respectively, with 18 bases between them. This CDR3 is built from 15 residues. CDR1 and CDR2 from the germline V gene are MDHEN and SYDVKM. This CDR3 is CASRPVGQGHYEQYF. In nucleotides, the CDR3 is TGTGCCAGCAGGCCTGTTGGGCAGGGTCACTACGAGCAGTACTTC.

This clonotype was found once. J is TRBJ1-1 and V is TRBV7-4; D possibly corresponds to TRBD1 (5 bases). Germline V lookup: CDR1 SGHVT, CDR2 SQSDAQ. The CDR3 is 14 amino acids. V was pared by 1 base and J by 6 bases, with 12 bases between. Here the CDR3 reads CASSLGAWGAEAFF. CDR3 DNA sequence: TGTGCCAGCAGCTTAGGGGCATGGGGGGCTGAAGCTTTCTTT.

This clonotype has only a few counts. The V call is TRBV6-1, the J call TRBJ1-2; D unclear. The germline gives CDR1 MNHNS, CDR2 SASEGT. The CDR3 has 13 amino acids. The V gene lost 7 bases and the J gene lost 4 bases, with 13 bases spanning the gap. Here the CDR3 reads CASTRLGSYGYTF. The CDR3 nucleotides read TGTGCCAGCACCCGACTCGGAAGCTATGGCTACACCTTC.

This clonotype was observed many times. This chain connects TRBV7-2 to TRBJ1-2; no firm D call. Germline loops: CDR1 SGHTA, CDR2 FQGNSA. V lost 0 bases to trimming and J lost 3 bases, with 8 bases between them. The CDR3 runs 14 residues. The DNA of the CDR3 is TGTGCCAGCAGCTTAGCAGGGCGTGACTATGGCTACACCTTC. It specifies CASSLAGRDYGYTF.

The chain joins TRBV4-3 to TRBJ2-6; 7 bases are a match to TRBD2. The J segment lost 0 bases and the V segment lost 0 bases, leaving 5 bases of the junction unmatched. The CDR3 sequence is 18 residues long. Germline CDR1 is LGHNA and CDR2 is YSLEER. The CDR3 DNA sequence: TGCGCCAGCAGCCAAGATGGGGGGGGGAGCTCTGGGGCCAACGTCCTGACTTTC. Protein sequence: CASSQDGGGSSGANVLTF.